This is a list of T cell receptor beta chains from one sample in a study of technical replicates of blood from four donors. Data came from immunoSEQ multiplex PCR; TCRdb stores just in-frame clones and leaves some out. This sample has about 79,000 clones, with roughly 92% found just once. Sequenced input: T cells isolated from PBMCs. The receptors were gathered from a human donor in good health. CDR3s include the opening cysteine and the closing phenylalanine or tryptophan. Fields, in order: V gene, D gene, J gene, clone size, CDR3 length, CDR3 DNA, CDR3 protein. A D gene is named only where the DNA matches it firmly. Rows give clone size only sometimes, using once, few, many, or a class for an expanded clone.

TRBV27,-,TRBJ2-7,-,10,TGTGCCAGCACCATCTACGAGCAGTACTTC,CASTIYEQYF
TRBV6-1,TRBD2,TRBJ2-5,-,15,TGTGCCAGCTCTGGGGGGGACGGGACGTTAGACACCCAGTACTTC,CASSGGDGTLDTQYF
TRBV7-9,-,TRBJ2-2,-,15,TGTGCCAGCAGCTTGCCCAGGGTGGGCAGCGGGGAGCTGTTTTTT,CASSLPRVGSGELFF
TRBV6-5,-,TRBJ1-5,-,14,TGTGCCAGCAGTTACCGAGGGGGGGATCAGCCCCAGCATTTT,CASSYRGGDQPQHF
TRBV18,TRBD2,TRBJ2-1,once,20,TGTGCCAGCTCACCACGAACCCTAGCGGCCCGGGAGAAATACCACAATGAGCAGTTCTTC,CASSPRTLAAREKYHNEQFF
TRBV29-1,-,TRBJ2-7,-,13,TGCAGCCACCTTTCAGGGCCCCCCTACGAGCAGTACTTC,CSHLSGPPYEQYF
TRBV5-4,TRBD1,TRBJ2-2,-,14,TGTGCCAGCAGCGAAGACAGGGCGCCCGGGGAGCTGTTTTTT,CASSEDRAPGELFF
TRBV6-5,TRBD1,TRBJ1-1,-,16,TGTGCCAGCAGTTACGTTGGGACAGGGGGGAACACTGAAGCTTTCTTT,CASSYVGTGGNTEAFF
TRBV9,TRBD2,TRBJ2-2,-,16,TGTGCCAGCAGCGTATTGCGGGGGGAAGGGACCGGGGAGCTGTTTTTT,CASSVLRGEGTGELFF
TRBV5-1,TRBD1,TRBJ1-2,-,16,TGCGCCAGCAGCGAGACAGGGATGGTTTCCTTTTATGGCTACACCTTC,CASSETGMVSFYGYTF
TRBV14,-,TRBJ2-7,-,15,TGTGCCAGCAGCCAAGAAATAGGCAGGGTCTACGAGCAGTACTTC,CASSQEIGRVYEQYF
TRBV6-5,-,TRBJ1-5,-,15,TGTGCCAGCAGTTACGCGGGGGGAAGCAATCAGCCCCAGCATTTT,CASSYAGGSNQPQHF
TRBV7-7,-,TRBJ2-2,once,17,TGTGCCAGCAGCTTAGCTGGGAGCCTAGCCGACACCGGGGAGCTGTTTTTT,CASSLAGSLADTGELFF
TRBV7-3,-,TRBJ1-2,-,13,TGTGCCAGCAGCTTCGCCGGGGACTATGGCTACACCTTC,CASSFAGDYGYTF
TRBV7-9,TRBD1,TRBJ2-7,-,13,TGTGCCAGCAGCATCCGGGACAGCTACGAGCAGTACTTC,CASSIRDSYEQYF
TRBV27,-,TRBJ2-1,-,15,TGTGCCAGCAGTTTAGGGACAAGAACCTACAATGAGCAGTTCTTC,CASSLGTRTYNEQFF
TRBV7-8,TRBD2,TRBJ2-1,-,15,TGTGCCAGCAGCCCCTTCACGCGGGAGGGTAATGAGCAGTTCTTC,CASSPFTREGNEQFF
TRBV27,TRBD2,TRBJ2-1,few,14,TGTGCCAGCAGTTTAGGACTAGCGGACAATGAGCAGTTCTTC,CASSLGLADNEQFF